This passage covers 24 T cell receptor beta chains from one sample sequenced in a study of blood T cell repertoires in COVID-19. Here immunoSEQ multiplex PCR was the method, and the copy in TCRdb shows in-frame clones only, minus some. The table records about 100,000 clones, about 78% of them present only once. Input material: peripheral blood. The receptors here all came from a man aged 55 to 70 with active or convalescent COVID-19.

The chain employs TRBV5-4 and TRBJ1-2; D ambiguous. Germline V gene lookup returns CDR1 SGHNT and CDR2 YYREEE (reference sequence). The length of the CDR3 is 11 residues. V dropped 6 bases and J dropped 6 bases, with 9 bases sitting between them. The CDR3 reads CASNGRDGYTF. The CDR3 nucleotides read TGTGCCAGCAATGGTCGGGATGGCTACACCTTC.

The rearrangement joins TRBV7-6 to TRBJ2-2; maybe TRBD2 (6 bases). CDR3 length: 15 residues. CDR1 is SGHVS, CDR2 FNYEAQ, per germline. Trimming cost V 5 bases and J 4 bases, with 14 bases left between them. The CDR3 here is CASSPTSGGTGELFF. CDR3 DNA: TGTGCCAGCAGCCCTACCTCCGGGGGCACCGGGGAGCTGTTTTTT.

The chain recombines TRBV4-1 with TRBJ1-5, with 7 bases identical to TRBD1. The ends lost 4 bases at V and 9 bases at J; junction bases unmatched: 9. CDR3 size: 14 residues. Germline V gives CDR1 MGHRA, CDR2 YSYEKL. The DNA for the CDR3 is TGCGCCAGCAGCCCGGGGCAGGGGGAGCGGCCCCAGCATTTT. The encoded protein is CASSPGQGERPQHF.

The chain carries TRBV11-2 and TRBJ2-7; weak D call: TRBD1 (6 bases). The V gene's germline CDR1 is SGHAT and CDR2 FQNNGV. With 4 bases removed from V and 0 bases from J, the gap between germline ends came to 13 bases. This CDR3 spans 15 amino acids. CDR3: CASSSQGPSSYEQYF. CDR3 nucleotide sequence: TGTGCCAGCAGCTCCCAGGGGCCTAGCTCCTACGAGCAGTACTTC.

V usage is TRBV6-2 or TRBV6-3 and J usage is TRBJ1-5; D is possibly TRBD1 (6 bases). The germline CDR1 and CDR2 sequences are MNHEY and SVGEGT. This CDR3 is built from 14 residues. The germline V and J ends were trimmed by 2 bases and 1 base, with 6 bases remaining between them. For the CDR3, the DNA is TGTGCCAGCAGTTACGGGGGCAGCAATCAGCCCCAGCATTTT. It yields the protein CASSYGGSNQPQHF.

The chain combines TRBV9 with TRBJ2-3, with TRBD1 matching over 8 bases. With V trimmed by 0 bases and J by 2 bases, 5 bases remained unmatched. Germline values: CDR1 SGDLS, CDR2 YYNGEE. There are 16 residues in the CDR3. DNA of the CDR3: TGTGCCAGCAGCGTAGAGCGGACAGGGAACACAGATACGCAGTATTTT. Its translation: CASSVERTGNTDTQYF. The variable domain in full, with the rest retrieved from reference TRBV9 and TRBJ2-3, is DSGVTQTPKHLITATGQRVTLRCSPRSGDLSVYWYQQSLDQGLQFLIQYYNGEERAKGNILERFSAQQFPDLHSELNLSSLELGDSALYFCASSVERTGNTDTQYFGPGTRLTVL.

The chain has TRBV7-9 and TRBJ1-2; 7 bases map to TRBD1. V lost 5 bases and J lost 2; bases outside the gene matches: 8. Germline loops: CDR1 SEHNR, CDR2 FQNEAQ (reference sequence). The CDR3 is 15 residues long. The CDR3 spells CASSPRTGPNYGYTF. CDR3 bases: TGTGCCAGCAGCCCCCGGACAGGACCCAACTATGGCTACACCTTC.

V and J are TRBV30 and TRBJ2-7, with a tentative D call TRBD2 (6 bases). Trimming cost V 0 bases and J 9 bases, with 12 bases left between them. CDR3 size: 12 residues. Germline values: CDR1 GTSNPN, CDR2 SVGIG (reference sequence). The CDR3, as DNA: TGTGCCTGGAGTGTAATCGGGAGCCGGCAGTACGTC. Amino acids: CAWSVIGSRQYV.

The CDR3 DNA follows: TGCGCCAGCAGCCAAGTGTTGGCTAGCGGGCAGAATGAGCAGTTCTTC. Amino acid sequence: CASSQVLASGQNEQFF. The chain employs TRBV4-1 and TRBJ2-1, with 8 bases that match TRBD2. From germline, CDR1 is MGHRA and CDR2 YSYEKL. The CDR3 runs to 16 residues. V lost 1 base to trimming and J lost 7 bases; unmatched junction nucleotides: 9.

The rearrangement uses TRBV11-2 and TRBJ2-7; 7 bases line up with TRBD2. The ends lost 3 bases at V and 4 bases at J; junction bases unmatched: 6. This CDR3 spans 14 amino acids. Germline V gives CDR1 SGHAT, CDR2 FQNNGV. The DNA of the CDR3 is TGTGCCAGCAGCTTGGGGACTACTGGGTACGAGCAGTACTTC. It encodes CASSLGTTGYEQYF.

The rearrangement uses TRBV7-3 and TRBJ2-1; maybe TRBD2 (6 bases). Trimming took off 5 bases at V and 2 bases at J, with 13 bases between the two ends. This CDR3 is built from 15 residues. The germline gives CDR1 SGHTA, CDR2 FQGTGA. CDR3 DNA sequence: TGTGCCAGCAGCCAAGGGGCGGGGACCTACAATGAGCAGTTCTTC. Protein product: CASSQGAGTYNEQFF.

The V and J genes are TRBV12-5 and TRBJ2-7; D perhaps matches TRBD1 (5 bases). The CDR3 runs to 10 residues. Germline values: CDR1 LGHNT, CDR2 FRNRAP. V was pared by 10 bases and J by 3 bases, with 7 bases between. The CDR3 loop reads CAIDSYEQYV. The CDR3 nucleotides read TGTGCTATAGACAGCTACGAGCAGTACGTC.

V and J are TRBV28 and TRBJ2-7; 9 bases are shared with TRBD2. After removal of 6 bases from V and 3 bases from J, the junction contained 3 bases not matched to a gene. The CDR3 runs 13 residues. The germline CDR1 and CDR2 sequences are MDHEN and SYDVKM. CDR3 coding DNA: TGTGCCAGCAGCCAGACTAGCGGCTACGAGCAGTACTTC. Residues: CASSQTSGYEQYF.

The J gene is TRBJ1-5, the V gene TRBV2; 10 nucleotides line up with TRBD1. Germline V CDR1 and CDR2: SNHLY, FYNNEI. Trimming removed 6 bases from V and 4 bases from J; junction bases left unmatched: 6. The CDR3 loop spans 15 amino acids. CDR3 protein: CASSHGQGGNQPQHF. CDR3 DNA: TGTGCCAGCAGCCACGGACAGGGGGGAAATCAGCCCCAGCATTTT.

This clone was detected only a few times. The rearrangement uses TRBV27 and TRBJ1-5; no clear D. The V gene lost 0 bases and the J gene lost 10 bases, with 10 bases spanning the gap. CDR1 is MNHEY and CDR2 is SMNVEV in the germline V gene (reference sequence). This CDR3 is 13 amino acids long. The CDR3 DNA is TGTGCCAGCAGTTTATCCAACGGTCTACCCCAGCATTTT. This sequence encodes CASSLSNGLPQHF.

V is TRBV24-1 and J is TRBJ2-7; possibly TRBD1 for D (6 bases). Germline V gene data show CDR1 as KGHDR and CDR2 as SFDVKD. Trimming removed 7 bases at V and 6 bases at J, with 6 bases between. CDR3 length equals 10 residues. CDR3 DNA: TGTGCCACCAGAGGGGGCGAGCAGTACTTC. Encoded protein: CATRGGEQYF.

The rearrangement joins TRBV5-1 to TRBJ1-1; TRBD1 is a possible D gene (5 bases). The CDR3 is made up of 16 amino acids. From germline, CDR1 is SGHRS and CDR2 YFSETQ. V dropped 0 bases and J dropped 0 bases, with 12 bases sitting between them. The CDR3 nucleotides read TGCGCCAGCAGCTTGGGTGTAGGAGGGGTGAACACTGAAGCTTTCTTT. Its translation: CASSLGVGGVNTEAFF.

The chain combines TRBV10-3 with TRBJ2-5; D is ambiguous. Trimming removed 2 bases from V and 2 bases from J, with 9 bases in between. The CDR3 loop spans 14 amino acids. The germline CDR1 and CDR2 sequences are ENHRY and SYGVKD. The CDR3, as DNA: TGTGCCATCAGTGAGCCGGCGACTCAAGAGACCCAGTACTTC. The encoded protein is CAISEPATQETQYF.

The chain links TRBV28 to TRBJ1-1; weak D call: TRBD1 (6 bases). CDR1 MDHEN and CDR2 SYDVKM come from the germline V gene. Deletions cut 3 bases from V and 6 bases from J, with 14 bases between. This CDR3 region has 14 residues. The CDR3 sequence: CASSLGGPRAEAFF. Written as DNA, the CDR3 is TGTGCCAGCAGTTTGGGGGGGCCGAGGGCTGAAGCTTTCTTT. Based on the CDR3 plus reference TRBV28 and TRBJ1-1, the full variable domain is DVKVTQSSRYLVKRTGEKVFLECVQDMDHENMFWYRQDPGLGLRLIYFSYDVKMKEKGDIPEGYSVSREKKERFSLILESASTNQTSMYLCASSLGGPRAEAFFGQGTRLTVV.

The rearrangement joins TRBV28 to TRBJ1-6; D possibly corresponds to TRBD1 (5 bases). CDR1 MDHEN and CDR2 SYDVKM come from the germline V gene. There are 15 residues in the CDR3. Trimming stripped 7 bases from V and 5 bases from J, with 15 bases between. CDR3 DNA: TGTGCCAGCACCGCCCCCCAGGGTAATAATTCACCCCTCCACTTT. Encoded protein: CASTAPQGNNSPLHF.

The rearrangement joins TRBV4-3 to TRBJ1-3; D call uncertain. Trimming stripped 2 bases from V and 0 bases from J, with 8 bases between. From germline, CDR1 is LGHNA and CDR2 YSLEER. The CDR3 consists of 15 residues. The CDR3 is CASSQSNPSGNTIYF. CDR3 sequence (DNA): TGCGCCAGCAGCCAAAGCAACCCCTCTGGAAACACCATATATTTT.

The gene calls are TRBV2 and TRBJ2-3; weak D call: TRBD2 (5 bases). CDR1 and CDR2 (germline): SNHLY, FYNNEI. The V gene lost 4 bases and the J gene lost 2 bases, with 10 bases spanning the gap. This CDR3 comprises 14 residues. The CDR3 coding sequence is TGTGCCAGCAGTGTCGGACTCCTCACAGATACGCAGTATTTT. Translation gives CASSVGLLTDTQYF. Full variable domain (rest looked up from reference TRBV2 and TRBJ2-3): EPEVTQTPSHQVTQMGQEVILRCVPISNHLYFYWYRQILGQKVEFLVSFYNNEISEKSEIFDDQFSVERPDGSNFTLKIRSTKLEDSAMYFCASSVGLLTDTQYFGPGTRLTVL.

This chain links TRBV19 with TRBJ2-7, with D maybe TRBD2 (5 bases). The CDR3 sequence is 13 residues long. In germline, CDR1 is LNHDA, CDR2 SQIVND (reference sequence). V shed 6 bases and J shed 6 bases, with 15 bases lying between them. The DNA of the CDR3 is TGTGCCAGTAGACCGGGAAGGTTGGGCGAGCAGTACTTC. This sequence encodes CASRPGRLGEQYF.

V is TRBV24-1 and J is TRBJ2-2; 14 nucleotides align to TRBD2. This CDR3 has 16 amino acids. Losses at the gene ends were 4 bases for V and 7 bases for J; bases not matched to a gene: 4. Germline-derived CDR1 and CDR2 are KGHDR and SFDVKD. The CDR3 sequence: CATSDAGLAGDGELFF. The CDR3 coding sequence is TGTGCCACCAGTGACGCGGGACTAGCGGGAGACGGGGAGCTGTTTTTT.